Below, one T cell receptor (beta chain) is given with its context. Its antigen is unknown. The CDR3 has 13 residues. Trimming took off 6 bases at V and 11 bases at J, with 17 bases between the two ends. Per germline, CDR1 MNHNY and CDR2 SVGAGI (reference sequence). This sample is drawn from a study of cytomegalovirus exposure and HLA in healthy donors. Data came from immunoSEQ multiplex PCR; TCRdb stores just in-frame clones and leaves some out. The sample consists of over 200,000 clones, 88% of them appearing once. General study points: Later, an analysis found that TCR clusters from the first cohort tended to co-occur in the 110 or so validation repertoires. Most TCR sequences were rare, but some public TCRs occurred in many donors.

The genes are TRBV6-6 and TRBJ2-1, with D possibly being TRBD2 (6 bases). The material sequenced was PBMCs. The TCR was taken from a woman younger than 30 in good health and CMV-seronegative. CDR3 in amino acids: CASRTRDSLKQFF. The CDR3, as DNA: TGTGCCAGCAGGACTCGGGACTCCCTTAAGCAGTTCTTC.